The 28 T cell receptor beta chains given below trace back to one sample, sequenced in a study of T cell clones after liver transplantation. Measured with immunoSEQ multiplex PCR; TCRdb has only the in-frame clones, and not every one. Of some 15,000 clones in the sample, around 90% were seen once. The sequencing here drew on CD8+ T cells from blood, taken before liver transplant. These receptor sequences come from a human donor who received a liver transplant.

V gene TRBV29-1 combines with J gene TRBJ2-7, with 8 bases identical to TRBD2. Germline-derived CDR1 and CDR2 are SQVTM and ANQGSEA. J lost 3 bases, V lost 0 bases, and 4 bases had no gene match. The CDR3 loop spans 14 amino acids. CDR3 in amino acids: CSVEDQTSGYEQYF. DNA for the CDR3: TGCAGCGTTGAAGATCAAACTAGCGGCTACGAGCAGTACTTC.

This clone was seen once. The CDR3 here is CASSPIGSVTEAFF. The CDR3 DNA sequence: TGTGCCAGCAGTCCTATCGGGTCGGTCACTGAAGCTTTCTTT. The chain recombines TRBV27 with TRBJ1-1, with no clear D. Per germline, CDR1 MNHEY and CDR2 SMNVEV (reference sequence). There are 14 residues in the CDR3. V was pared by 5 bases and J by 4 bases, with 14 bases between.

The chain combines TRBV10-2 with TRBJ2-7; 7 nucleotides align to TRBD2. Trimming took 8 bases from V and 0 from J; bases not matched to a gene: 4. The germline V gene encodes CDR1 WSHSY and CDR2 SAAADI. CDR3 length: 13 amino acids. The CDR3 spells CASETSSSYEQYF. In nucleotides, the CDR3 is TGCGCCAGCGAGACTAGCTCCTCCTACGAGCAGTACTTC.

The chain carries TRBV11-3 and TRBJ2-2; D perhaps matches TRBD2 (6 bases). The length of the CDR3 is 19 residues. Germline values: CDR1 SGHNT, CDR2 YENEEA. The V end was cut by 2 bases, the J end by 1 base, with 20 bases between. The DNA of the CDR3 is TGTGCCAGCAGCTTAATCCCCCCGTGGGGGGACGGGAACACCGGGGAGCTGTTTTTT. It translates to CASSLIPPWGDGNTGELFF.

The chain links TRBV27 to TRBJ2-1; 9 bases match TRBD2. The junction had 8 bases not matched to a gene; V was cut back by 9 bases and J by 2 bases. This CDR3 has 15 residues. Germline CDR1 reads MNHEY; CDR2 reads SMNVEV (reference sequence). The CDR3 is CASVAGDITYNEQFF. The CDR3 DNA follows: TGTGCCAGTGTAGCGGGAGATATAACCTACAATGAGCAGTTCTTC.

The chain recombines TRBV4-3 with TRBJ2-1; TRBD2 aligns across 11 bases. The CDR3 extends over 16 amino acids. Germline V gives CDR1 LGHNA, CDR2 YSLEER. The trim removed 6 bases at V and 8 bases at J, leaving 12 bases unmatched. The DNA of the CDR3 is TGCGCCAGCAGGCAACAACTAGCGGGAGAATACTATGAGCAGTTCTTC. This sequence encodes CASRQQLAGEYYEQFF.

The chain uses TRBV27 and TRBJ1-5; TRBD1 matches 8 bases. The CDR3 sequence is 16 residues long. Germline CDR1 reads MNHEY; CDR2 reads SMNVEV (reference sequence). V lost 6 bases to trimming and J lost 5 bases; unmatched junction nucleotides: 12. The chain's CDR3 is CASRPPGQGGYQPQHF. In DNA form, the CDR3 reads TGTGCCAGCAGGCCTCCTGGACAGGGAGGGTATCAGCCCCAGCATTTT.

Regarding this clone: The same CDR3 also results from other DNA sequences found in this sample. The chain couples TRBV28 to TRBJ2-7; possible D gene TRBD2, 5 bases. Trimming took 4 bases from V and 3 from J, leaving 13 bases between them. Germline V gene sequence: CDR1 MDHEN, CDR2 SYDVKM. CDR3 length: 14 amino acids. This chain's CDR3 is CASSSPGGSYEQYF. The CDR3 DNA reads as TGTGCCAGCAGTTCGCCGGGTGGGAGCTACGAGCAGTACTTC. Variable domain in full (rest from reference TRBV28 and TRBJ2-7): DVKVTQSSRYLVKRTGEKVFLECVQDMDHENMFWYRQDPGLGLRLIYFSYDVKMKEKGDIPEGYSVSREKKERFSLILESASTNQTSMYLCASSSPGGSYEQYFGPGTRLTVT.

This rearrangement joins TRBV4-3 to TRBJ2-5, with D perhaps TRBD2 (5 bases). Trimming stripped 2 bases from V and 7 bases from J, with 26 bases between. Germline V lookup: CDR1 LGHNA, CDR2 YSLEER. This CDR3 comprises 18 residues. The CDR3 DNA sequence: TGCGCCAGCAGCCAACGTTTTTGGGCGGAGGTCGAGATAGGGACCCAGTACTTC. Amino acids: CASSQRFWAEVEIGTQYF.

This clone was observed a few times. V is TRBV6-5 and J is TRBJ1-1, with D unresolved. V lost 2 bases and J lost 3, with 10 bases in between. Germline V CDR1 and CDR2: MNHEY, SVGAGI. The CDR3 consists of 14 residues. In nucleotides, the CDR3 is TGTGCCAGCAGTTACGGTAGGGCTTACACTGAAGCTTTCTTT. Protein product: CASSYGRAYTEAFF.

By sample share, this clone is medium-sized. The V call is TRBV9, the J call TRBJ2-1; 10 nucleotides agree with TRBD1. The CDR3 is 17 residues long. Germline values: CDR1 SGDLS, CDR2 YYNGEE. The V gene end was trimmed by 0 bases and the J gene end by 8 bases; junction bases not matched to a gene: 11. This CDR3 reads CASSVGTTGQGIDEQFF. The DNA for the CDR3 is TGTGCCAGCAGCGTAGGGACGACGGGACAGGGGATCGATGAGCAGTTCTTC.

The chain has TRBV6-5 and TRBJ2-1; TRBD1 might be the D (5 bases). Germline assignment: CDR1 MNHEY and CDR2 SVGAGI. CDR3 length: 15 residues. V lost 3 bases, J lost 0 bases, and 9 bases lay in between. CDR3 region: CASSYEGHSYNEQFF. The DNA for the CDR3 is TGTGCCAGCAGTTATGAAGGACACTCCTACAATGAGCAGTTCTTC.

This chain joins TRBV6-5 and TRBJ1-1; 7 nucleotides match TRBD1. CDR1 and CDR2 from the germline V gene are MNHEY and SVGAGI. CDR3 length: 14 amino acids. With 6 bases clipped from V and 5 bases from J, the junction kept 9 bases outside the gene matches. DNA of the CDR3: TGTGCCAGCAGCGTACAGGGGTTCTTGACTGAAGCTTTCTTT. Amino acids: CASSVQGFLTEAFF.

The J gene is TRBJ1-5, the V gene TRBV11-2; no clear D gene. The CDR3 runs to 13 residues. Per the germline V gene, CDR1 is SGHAT and CDR2 is FQNNGV. The ends were cut back, 0 bases at V and 7 bases at J, with 7 bases in the middle. The CDR3 DNA follows: TGTGCCAGCAGCTTAGATAGTACGCAGCCCCAGCATTTT. It codes for CASSLDSTQPQHF.

This sequence joins TRBV7-9 and TRBJ2-7, with D possibly being TRBD1 (5 bases). Trimming cost V 5 bases and J 0 bases, with 20 bases left between them. Germline-derived CDR1 and CDR2 are SEHNR and FQNEAQ (reference sequence). The CDR3 is 17 amino acids. The CDR3 loop reads CASSPRQGLRSSYEQYF. CDR3 bases: TGTGCCAGCAGCCCCCGTCAGGGTTTACGGAGCTCCTACGAGCAGTACTTC.

The chain links TRBV29-1 to TRBJ2-1; 8 bases are shared with TRBD2. This CDR3 region has 15 residues. Germline V gene lookup returns CDR1 SQVTM and CDR2 ANQGSEA. Trimming took 8 bases from V and 0 from J; bases not matched to a gene: 9. The CDR3 region is CSFRGGVSSYNEQFF. Here the CDR3 DNA reads TGCAGCTTCCGGGGGGGAGTCAGCTCCTACAATGAGCAGTTCTTC.

The chain couples TRBV19 to TRBJ1-2; 9 bases are a match to TRBD1. The junction had 7 bases not matched to a gene; V was cut back by 3 bases and J by 8 bases. CDR3 length: 14 residues. In germline, CDR1 is LNHDA, CDR2 SQIVND (reference sequence). DNA for the CDR3: TGTGCCAGTAGTATGTTGGGACAGGGCTACGGCTACACCTTC. This translates into CASSMLGQGYGYTF.

This clone has only a few counts. V usage is TRBV28 and J usage is TRBJ1-2; D is uncertain. This CDR3 is 13 amino acids long. Germline CDR1 reads MDHEN; CDR2 reads SYDVKM. Trimming stripped 0 bases from V and 5 bases from J, with 7 bases between. CDR3: CASSLWGDYGYTF. CDR3 sequence (DNA): TGTGCCAGCAGTTTATGGGGCGATTATGGCTACACCTTC.

The rearrangement links TRBV19 to TRBJ1-1; D is unresolved. The V gene lost 4 bases and the J gene lost 0 bases, with 9 bases spanning the gap. The CDR3 extends over 14 amino acids. Germline V lookup: CDR1 LNHDA, CDR2 SQIVND (reference sequence). CDR3 in amino acids: CASSTMGMNTEAFF. The CDR3 DNA reads as TGTGCCAGTAGTACGATGGGCATGAACACTGAAGCTTTCTTT.

The chain employs TRBV14 and TRBJ2-1; 11 bases match TRBD2. Losses at the gene ends were 6 bases for V and 2 bases for J; bases not matched to a gene: 3. The CDR3 sequence is 15 residues long. Germline lookup yields CDR1 SGHDN and CDR2 FVKESK. The CDR3 DNA follows: TGTGCCAGCAGTCTAGCGGGAGGAGCCTACAATGAGCAGTTCTTC. It yields the protein CASSLAGGAYNEQFF.

The gene calls are TRBV23-1 and TRBJ2-1, with 10 bases identical to TRBD2. TRBV23-1 is reported as an ORF; its role is uncertain. V shed 6 bases and J 4 bases; nucleotides not matched to a gene: 6. This CDR3 has 15 residues. The CDR3 DNA sequence: TGCGCCAGCAGAGCTAGCGGGGGATTTTACAATGAGCAGTTCTTC. This gives the protein CASRASGGFYNEQFF.

The CDR3 loop reads CASSYQGFSYEQYF. The CDR3 DNA follows: TGTGCCAGCAGTTACCAGGGTTTTTCCTACGAGCAGTACTTC. The chain uses TRBV6-5 and TRBJ2-7; a weak D match, TRBD1 (5 bases). This CDR3 is built from 14 residues. V lost 2 bases, J lost 1 base, and 9 bases lay in between. The germline V gene encodes CDR1 MNHEY and CDR2 SVGAGI.

The V call is TRBV11-2, the J call TRBJ2-1, with D perhaps matching TRBD2 (5 bases). Trimming cost V 5 bases and J 4 bases, with 9 bases left between them. Germline CDR1 SGHAT, CDR2 FQNNGV. The CDR3 contains 13 residues. This chain's CDR3 is CASSVGGYNEQFF. The DNA of the CDR3 is TGTGCCAGCAGCGTCGGCGGGTACAATGAGCAGTTCTTC. The whole variable domain, filled in from reference TRBV11-2 and TRBJ2-1, reads EAGVAQSPRYKIIEKRQSVAFWCNPISGHATLYWYQQILGQGPKLLIQFQNNGVVDDSQLPKDRFSAERLKGVDSTLKIQPAKLEDSAVYLCASSVGGYNEQFFGPGTRLTVL.

The rearrangement joins TRBV13 to TRBJ2-7; tentative D call: TRBD1 (5 bases). CDR1 and CDR2 from the germline V gene are PRHDT and FYEKMQ (reference sequence). There are 13 residues in the CDR3. Trimming stripped 3 bases from V and 2 bases from J, with 8 bases between. The CDR3 DNA sequence: TGTGCCAGCAGCTTCGACAGACCCTACGAGCAGTACTTC. It specifies CASSFDRPYEQYF.

The V gene is TRBV29-1, the J gene TRBJ2-1; 15 bases line up with TRBD2. Germline trimming cut 3 bases from V and 7 bases from J; bases unmatched to any gene: 1. Germline V CDR1 and CDR2: SQVTM, ANQGSEA. CDR3 length: 14 amino acids. This CDR3 reads CSVDGTSGRNEQFF. The CDR3 DNA reads TGCAGCGTTGACGGGACTAGCGGGAGGAATGAGCAGTTCTTC.

The V gene is TRBV25-1, the J gene TRBJ2-1; D may be TRBD1 (5 bases). V was clipped by 4 bases and J by 4 bases, with 8 bases between them. The CDR3 spans 13 residues. Per germline, CDR1 MGHDK and CDR2 SYGVNS. The CDR3 bases are TGTGCCAGCAGTGGGACACTGTACAATGAGCAGTTCTTC. This encodes CASSGTLYNEQFF.

The chain couples TRBV10-3 to TRBJ2-1; TRBD2 matches 7 bases. This CDR3 comprises 17 residues. V lost 2 bases and J lost 2; bases outside the gene matches: 9. Germline CDR1 reads ENHRY; CDR2 reads SYGVKD. The CDR3 nucleotides read TGTGCCATCAGTGAGCTCGCTAGCGGAGCTACCTACAATGAGCAGTTCTTC. Translated, it gives CAISELASGATYNEQFF.

V gene TRBV15 combines with J gene TRBJ2-7; 8 nucleotides align to TRBD2. Losses at the gene ends were 5 bases for V and 5 bases for J; bases not matched to a gene: 2. This CDR3 has 12 residues. The germline CDR1 and CDR2 sequences are LNHNV and YYDKDF (reference sequence). The CDR3, as DNA: TGTGCCACCAGCGGAGCGGGAGACGAGCAGTACTTC. As protein: CATSGAGDEQYF. The variable domain in full, completed from reference TRBV15 and TRBJ2-7, reads DAMVIQNPRYQVTQFGKPVTLSCSQTLNHNVMYWYQQKSSQAPKLLFHYYDKDFNNEADTPDNFQSRRPNTSFCFLDIRSPGLGDTAMYLCATSGAGDEQYFGPGTRLTVT.